A single sample is the source of the 10 T cell receptor beta chains below, sequenced in a study of blood T cells in healthy people across ages. With a J-beta primer mix and a sample-barcoded 5' primer, a second PCR ran 7 to 11 cycles. TCRdb recomputed calls from the 5' RACE reads with MiXCR, one row per CDR3 protein. Among around 790,000 distinct CDR3 sequences listed, around 43% were seen once. The sequenced sample was blood. The receptors were sampled from a man in his fifties or sixties in good health.

The V and J genes are TRBV6-6 and TRBJ1-2; no firm D call. The germline V gene has CDR1 MNHNY and CDR2 SVGAGI (reference sequence). Trimming took off 7 bases at V and 3 bases at J, with 18 bases between the two ends. The CDR3 consists of 15 residues. CDR3 coding DNA: TGTGCCAGCACCCTTAAGACATGGGAGTACTATGGCTACACCTTC. Residues: CASTLKTWEYYGYTF.

V usage is TRBV5-1 and J usage is TRBJ1-1; no clear D. V was pared by 0 bases and J by 1 base, with 7 bases between. Germline values: CDR1 SGHRS, CDR2 YFSETQ. This CDR3 region has 14 residues. Here the CDR3 DNA reads TGCGCCAGCAGCTTGGATCCGTCGAACACTGAAGCTTTCTTT. Its translation: CASSLDPSNTEAFF. The whole variable domain, filled in from reference TRBV5-1 and TRBJ1-1, reads KAGVTQTPRYLIKTRGQQVTLSCSPISGHRSVSWYQQTPGQGLQFLFEYFSETQRNKGNFPGRFSGRQFSNSRSEMNVSTLELGDSALYLCASSLDPSNTEAFFGQGTRLTVV.

The chain joins TRBV6-5 to TRBJ2-3; D remains ambiguous. CDR1 is MNHEY, CDR2 SVGAGI, per germline. The CDR3 has 12 residues. Trimming stripped 11 bases from V and 0 bases from J, with 9 bases between. The CDR3 loop is CASQSSTDTQYF. The CDR3 DNA is TGTGCCTCCCAATCTAGCACAGATACGCAGTATTTT.

This clonotype appeared a few times. This chain connects TRBV24-1 to TRBJ1-1; D unresolved. The V gene's germline CDR1 is KGHDR and CDR2 SFDVKD. Trimming removed 3 bases at V and 4 bases at J, with 8 bases between. This CDR3 contains 13 residues. Here the CDR3 reads CATSDASFTEAFF. The CDR3 DNA reads TGTGCCACCAGTGATGCGAGTTTCACTGAAGCTTTCTTT.

This clonotype was found many times. V gene TRBV4-3 combines with J gene TRBJ2-3, with TRBD2 as a possible D gene (5 bases). Germline CDR1 LGHNA, CDR2 YSLEER. This CDR3 region has 18 residues. V was shortened by 0 bases and J by 8 bases, with 24 bases between the two germline ends. CDR3 bases: TGCGCCAGCAGCCAAGATCCCCCTGGGCCCGACCTTCGGGGTACGCAGTATTTT. Encoded protein: CASSQDPPGPDLRGTQYF.

The rearrangement uses TRBV7-2 and TRBJ2-2, with D possibly called TRBD1 or TRBD2 (6 bases each). This CDR3 comprises 17 residues. Germline CDR1 and CDR2: SGHTA and FQGNSA. V gave up 7 bases and J gave up 4 bases, with 22 bases separating them. For the CDR3, the DNA is TGTGCCAGCACACTGACCGGCGGGACACTTTCCACCGGGGAGCTGTTTTTT. It codes for CASTLTGGTLSTGELFF.

Only a few counts were recorded for this clonotype. V gene TRBV6-2 or TRBV6-3 combines with J gene TRBJ2-1; the match to TRBD2 covers 8 bases. Germline V gene lookup returns CDR1 MNHEY and CDR2 SVGEGT. After removal of 7 bases from V and 4 bases from J, the junction contained 15 bases not matched to a gene. This CDR3 contains 17 residues. The CDR3, as DNA: TGTGCCAGCACCGGAACGCCCAGCGGGGGTTTTTACAATGAGCAGTTCTTC. Amino acids: CASTGTPSGGFYNEQFF.

This clonotype was seen more than once but under ten times. V gene TRBV10-1 combines with J gene TRBJ2-1; no definite D call. There are 15 residues in the CDR3. Trimming removed 2 bases from V and 7 bases from J, with 15 bases in between. Germline CDR1 reads WNHNN; CDR2 reads SYGVQD (reference sequence). The chain's CDR3 is CASSERQHGNNEQFF. The CDR3 DNA reads as TGCGCCAGCAGTGAGCGCCAACACGGCAATAATGAGCAGTTCTTC.

This clonotype was recorded a few times. The chain combines TRBV29-1 with TRBJ2-3; D uncertain. Germline values: CDR1 SQVTM, CDR2 ANQGSEA. V gave up 5 bases and J gave up 8 bases, with 20 bases separating them. The length of the CDR3 is 14 residues. The CDR3 spells CSVLPRVSMGTQYF. The CDR3 coding sequence is TGCAGCGTTTTGCCCCGGGTCTCCATGGGTACGCAGTATTTT.

This clonotype was picked up a small number of times. The chain recombines TRBV4-3 with TRBJ1-2, with a weak D call TRBD1 (5 bases). The ends were cut back, 1 base at V and 4 bases at J, with 13 bases in the middle. The CDR3 sequence is 15 residues long. The germline V gene has CDR1 LGHNA and CDR2 YSLEER. DNA of the CDR3: TGCGCCAGCAGCCAAGTACCGCAGGGCTCCTATGGCTACACCTTC. Its translation is CASSQVPQGSYGYTF.